In its sample, the clone carrying this T cell receptor beta chain was seen many times. The data are from a study of neurological immune-mediated disorders. TCRdb used MiXCR to reprocess the 5' RACE reads, holding one entry per CDR3 protein. Here the sample spans over 35,000 distinct CDR3 sequences, more than 2% being singletons. CDR3 size: 14 residues. Germline V lookup: CDR1 DFQATT, CDR2 SNEGSKA (reference sequence). V was clipped by 4 bases and J by 3 bases; unmatched bases: 8. The sample was PBMCs. This chain uses TRBV20-1 with TRBJ1-1; 7 nucleotides line up with TRBD1. This receptor was taken from a man aged 25 to 40 with multiple sclerosis. CDR3 in amino acids: CSATRGFGYTEAFF. CDR3 in DNA: TGCAGTGCTACCAGGGGGTTCGGGTACACTGAAGCTTTCTTT.